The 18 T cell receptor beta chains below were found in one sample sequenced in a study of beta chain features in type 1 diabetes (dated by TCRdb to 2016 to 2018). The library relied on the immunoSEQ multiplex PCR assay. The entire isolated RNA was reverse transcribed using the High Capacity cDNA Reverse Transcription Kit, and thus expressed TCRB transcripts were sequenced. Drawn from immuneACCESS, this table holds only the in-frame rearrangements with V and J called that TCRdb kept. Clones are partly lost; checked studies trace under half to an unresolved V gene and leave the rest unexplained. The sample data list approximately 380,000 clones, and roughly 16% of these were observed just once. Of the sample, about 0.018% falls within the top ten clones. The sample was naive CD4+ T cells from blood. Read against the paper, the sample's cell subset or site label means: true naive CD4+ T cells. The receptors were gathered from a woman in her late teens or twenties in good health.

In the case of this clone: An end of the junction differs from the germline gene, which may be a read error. CDR3 loop: CASSLKPRGTGELFF. The CDR3 nucleotides are TGTGCTAGCAGCTTAAAGCCCCGGGGAACCGGGGAGCTGTTTTTT. The chain recombines TRBV7-7 with TRBJ2-2; perhaps TRBD2 as D (5 bases). The CDR3 has 15 amino acids. CDR1 and CDR2 (germline): SSHAT, FNYEAQ (reference sequence).

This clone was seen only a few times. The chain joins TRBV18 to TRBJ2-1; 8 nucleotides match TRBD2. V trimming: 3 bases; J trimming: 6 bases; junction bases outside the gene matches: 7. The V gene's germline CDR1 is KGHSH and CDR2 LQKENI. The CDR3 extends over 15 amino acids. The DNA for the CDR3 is TGTGCCAGCTCACCGAGCGGGAGAGGGGCCAATGAGCAGTTCTTC. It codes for CASSPSGRGANEQFF.

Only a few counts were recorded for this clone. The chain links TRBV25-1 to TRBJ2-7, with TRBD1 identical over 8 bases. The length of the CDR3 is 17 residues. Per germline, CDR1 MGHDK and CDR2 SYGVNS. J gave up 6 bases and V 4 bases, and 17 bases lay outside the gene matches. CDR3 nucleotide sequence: TGTGCCAGCAGTGGGTCCGGGCGACAGGGGATTCTAGGCGAGCAGTACTTC. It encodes CASSGSGRQGILGEQYF.

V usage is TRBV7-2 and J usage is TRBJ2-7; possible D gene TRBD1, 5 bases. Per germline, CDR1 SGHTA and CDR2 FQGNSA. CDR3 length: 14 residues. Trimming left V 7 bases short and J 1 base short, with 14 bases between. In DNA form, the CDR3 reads TGTGCCAGCACCCATTCAGGGTTTTCCTACGAGCAGTACTTC. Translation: CASTHSGFSYEQYF.

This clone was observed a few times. The CDR3 bases are TGTGCCAGCAGCCGAGACGGGGTTCATGGCTACACCTTC. Protein product: CASSRDGVHGYTF. This rearrangement joins TRBV14 to TRBJ1-2; D remains ambiguous. Trimming took 4 bases from V and 6 from J, leaving 12 bases between them. CDR1 SGHDN and CDR2 FVKESK come from the germline V gene. The CDR3 has 13 amino acids.

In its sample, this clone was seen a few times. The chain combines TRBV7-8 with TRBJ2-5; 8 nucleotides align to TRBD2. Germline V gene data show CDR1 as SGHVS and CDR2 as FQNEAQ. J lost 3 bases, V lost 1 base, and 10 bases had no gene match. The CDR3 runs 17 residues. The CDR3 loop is CASSLGGLSGGKETQYF. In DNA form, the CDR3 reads TGTGCCAGCAGCTTAGGGGGCCTGTCGGGAGGGAAAGAGACCCAGTACTTC. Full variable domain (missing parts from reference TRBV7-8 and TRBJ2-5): GAGVSQSPRYKVAKRGQDVALRCDPISGHVSLFWYQQALGQGPEFLTYFQNEAQLDKSGLPSDRFFAERPEGSVSTLKIQRTQQEDSAVYLCASSLGGLSGGKETQYFGPGTRLLVL.

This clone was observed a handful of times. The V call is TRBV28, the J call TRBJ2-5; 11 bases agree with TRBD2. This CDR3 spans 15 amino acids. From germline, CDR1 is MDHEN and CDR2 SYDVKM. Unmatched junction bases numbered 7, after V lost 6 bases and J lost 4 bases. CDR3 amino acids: CASRIELAGAETQYF. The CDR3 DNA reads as TGTGCCAGCAGGATCGAACTAGCGGGAGCAGAGACCCAGTACTTC.

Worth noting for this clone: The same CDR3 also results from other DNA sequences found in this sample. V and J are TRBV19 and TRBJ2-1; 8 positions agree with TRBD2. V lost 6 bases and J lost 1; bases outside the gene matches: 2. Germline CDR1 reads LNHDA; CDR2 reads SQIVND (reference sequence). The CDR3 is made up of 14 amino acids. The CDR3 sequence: CASRTSGSYNEQFF. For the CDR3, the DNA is TGTGCCAGTAGAACTAGCGGATCCTACAATGAGCAGTTCTTC.

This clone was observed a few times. The CDR3, as DNA: TGTGCCAGCCGGTTGGGGCCTCTTGGGGCCAACGTCCTGACTTTC. It yields the protein CASRLGPLGANVLTF. This chain links TRBV7-3 with TRBJ2-6, with D perhaps TRBD1 (5 bases). The CDR3 covers 15 residues. Germline V gene data show CDR1 as SGHTA and CDR2 as FQGTGA. V gave up 8 bases and J gave up 3 bases, with 14 bases separating them.

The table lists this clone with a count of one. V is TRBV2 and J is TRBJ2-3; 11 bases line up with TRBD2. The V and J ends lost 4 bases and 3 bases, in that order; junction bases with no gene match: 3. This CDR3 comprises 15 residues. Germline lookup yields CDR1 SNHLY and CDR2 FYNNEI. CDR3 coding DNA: TGTGCCAGCAGTGGACTAGCGGGATTGACAGATACGCAGTATTTT. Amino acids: CASSGLAGLTDTQYF.

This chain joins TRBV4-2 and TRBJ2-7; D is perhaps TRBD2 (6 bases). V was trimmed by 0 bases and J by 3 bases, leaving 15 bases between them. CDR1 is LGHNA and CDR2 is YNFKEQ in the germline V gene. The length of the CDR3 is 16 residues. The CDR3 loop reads CASSQDLSGLHYEQYF. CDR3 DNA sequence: TGTGCCAGCAGCCAAGATTTATCGGGACTTCACTACGAGCAGTACTTC.

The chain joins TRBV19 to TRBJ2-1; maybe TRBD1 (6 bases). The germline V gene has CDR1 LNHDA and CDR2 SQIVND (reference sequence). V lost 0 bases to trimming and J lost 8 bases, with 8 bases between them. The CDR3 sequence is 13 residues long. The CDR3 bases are TGTGCCAGTAGTATAGACAGGGGTGATGAGCAGTTCTTC. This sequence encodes CASSIDRGDEQFF.

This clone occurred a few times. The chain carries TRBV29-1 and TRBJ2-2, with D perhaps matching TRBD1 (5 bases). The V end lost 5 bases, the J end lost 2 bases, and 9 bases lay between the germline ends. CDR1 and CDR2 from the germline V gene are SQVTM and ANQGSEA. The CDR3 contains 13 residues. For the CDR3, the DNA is TGCAGCGTTCCCCAGGGAAACACCGGGGAGCTGTTTTTT. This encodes CSVPQGNTGELFF.

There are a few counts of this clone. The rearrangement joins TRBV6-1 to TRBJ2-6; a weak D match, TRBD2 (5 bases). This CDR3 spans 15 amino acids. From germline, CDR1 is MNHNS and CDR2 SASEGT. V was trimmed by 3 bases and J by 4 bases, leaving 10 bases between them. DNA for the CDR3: TGTGCCAGCAGTGATCCCAGGAGGGGGGCCAACGTCCTGACTTTC. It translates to CASSDPRRGANVLTF.

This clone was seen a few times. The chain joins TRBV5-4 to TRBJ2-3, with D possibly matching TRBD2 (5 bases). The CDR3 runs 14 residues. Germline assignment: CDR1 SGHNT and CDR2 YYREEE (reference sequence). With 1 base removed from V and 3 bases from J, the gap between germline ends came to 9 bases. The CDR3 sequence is CASSLTGKTDTQYF. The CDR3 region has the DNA TGTGCCAGCAGCTTGACCGGGAAAACAGATACGCAGTATTTT.

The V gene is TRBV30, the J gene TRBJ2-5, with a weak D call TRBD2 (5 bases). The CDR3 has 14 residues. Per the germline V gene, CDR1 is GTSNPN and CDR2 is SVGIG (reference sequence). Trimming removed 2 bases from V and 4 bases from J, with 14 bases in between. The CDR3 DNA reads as TGTGCCTGGAGTAGGGCTAGCCCCTTAGAGACCCAGTACTTC. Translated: CAWSRASPLETQYF.

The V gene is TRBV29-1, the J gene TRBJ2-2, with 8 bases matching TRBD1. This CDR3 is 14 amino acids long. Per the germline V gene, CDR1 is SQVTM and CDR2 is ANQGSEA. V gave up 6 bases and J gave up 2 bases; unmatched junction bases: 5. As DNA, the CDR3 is TGCAGCGTCTATGGACAGGGTAACACCGGGGAGCTGTTTTTT. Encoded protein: CSVYGQGNTGELFF.

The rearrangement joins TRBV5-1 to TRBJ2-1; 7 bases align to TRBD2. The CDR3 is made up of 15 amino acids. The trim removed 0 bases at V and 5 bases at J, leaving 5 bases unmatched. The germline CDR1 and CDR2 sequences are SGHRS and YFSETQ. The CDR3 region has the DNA TGCGCCAGCAGCTTGGCTCTAGCGGCCAACAATGAGCAGTTCTTC. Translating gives CASSLALAANNEQFF.